These 10 T cell receptor beta chains originate from one sample sequenced in a study of OX40 agonist ivuxolimab in advanced cancers. Clones were sequenced by immunoSEQ multiplex PCR, and TCRdb holds only the in-frame ones, with some missing. Of 57,000 or so clones in the sample, around 86% are singletons; the top ten hold 3.5% to 4%. Sequences were derived from CD4+ or CD8+ T cells sorted from blood, sampled in a trial of the OX40 agonist ivuxolimab. Receptors originate from an adult with an advanced solid tumor such as melanoma, head and neck, liver or kidney cancer.

This clone was observed a single time. V and J are TRBV11-3 and TRBJ1-5; D gene uncertain. Trimming shortened V by 0 bases and J by 9 bases, and 9 bases separated the two germline ends. The CDR3 runs to 13 residues. The germline gives CDR1 SGHNT, CDR2 YENEEA. In DNA form, the CDR3 reads TGTGCCAGCAGCTTAGACGTTCAGGCGCCCCAGCATTTT. This codes for CASSLDVQAPQHF.

This chain links TRBV5-1 with TRBJ2-5; TRBD1 matches at 7 bases. V trimming: 3 bases; J trimming: 2 bases; junction bases outside the gene matches: 1. The CDR3 contains 13 residues. Germline lookup yields CDR1 SGHRS and CDR2 YFSETQ. The CDR3 coding sequence is TGCGCCAGCAGCTGGGACAGACAAGAGACCCAGTACTTC. It yields the protein CASSWDRQETQYF. Full variable domain (missing parts from reference TRBV5-1 and TRBJ2-5): KAGVTQTPRYLIKTRGQQVTLSCSPISGHRSVSWYQQTPGQGLQFLFEYFSETQRNKGNFPGRFSGRQFSNSRSEMNVSTLELGDSALYLCASSWDRQETQYFGPGTRLLVL.

As regards this clone: At the DNA level, this CDR3 is encoded by other sequences in the same sample as well. The chain joins TRBV4-1 to TRBJ2-7; 7 positions match TRBD2. CDR3 size: 11 residues. The V gene end was trimmed by 8 bases and the J gene end by 4 bases; junction bases not matched to a gene: 2. The germline CDR1 and CDR2 sequences are MGHRA and YSYEKL. The CDR3 region is CASAGGYEQYF. The CDR3 nucleotides are TGCGCCAGCGCCGGGGGGTACGAGCAGTACTTC.

V gene TRBV9 combines with J gene TRBJ2-3; a weak D match, TRBD1 (5 bases). The CDR3 covers 15 residues. Germline assignment: CDR1 SGDLS and CDR2 YYNGEE. Between the trimmed V and J ends, which lost 0 bases and 7 bases, there was a span of 15 bases. The DNA of the CDR3 is TGTGCCAGCAGCGTAGAACAATCCGCAGGGAATACGCAGTATTTT. Its protein product is CASSVEQSAGNTQYF.

The chain joins TRBV28 to TRBJ1-1; D not certain. Germline V gene sequence: CDR1 MDHEN, CDR2 SYDVKM. V lost 5 bases and J lost 8, with 12 bases in between. This CDR3 contains 12 residues. In DNA form, the CDR3 reads TGTGCCAGCAGTCCACGGGTGGTCGAAGCTTTCTTT. This translates into CASSPRVVEAFF. Variable domain in full (rest from reference TRBV28 and TRBJ1-1): DVKVTQSSRYLVKRTGEKVFLECVQDMDHENMFWYRQDPGLGLRLIYFSYDVKMKEKGDIPEGYSVSREKKERFSLILESASTNQTSMYLCASSPRVVEAFFGQGTRLTVV.

The chain employs TRBV6-5 and TRBJ2-7; 7 bases agree with TRBD1. This CDR3 has 11 residues. Trimming took 7 bases from V and 6 from J; bases not matched to a gene: 3. Germline-derived CDR1 and CDR2 are MNHEY and SVGAGI. The CDR3 DNA reads TGTGCCAGCACCGACAGGGTCGAGCAGTACTTC. Its translation is CASTDRVEQYF.

On this clone itself: In the same sample, other DNA sequences code for this CDR3. The chain couples TRBV6-1 to TRBJ2-1; maybe TRBD2 (5 bases). The CDR3 length is 13 residues. V was pared by 8 bases and J by 8 bases, with 16 bases between. From germline, CDR1 is MNHNS and CDR2 SASEGT. CDR3 sequence: CASLWTGRDEQFF. The CDR3 DNA is TGTGCCAGCTTGTGGACGGGGAGAGATGAGCAGTTCTTC.

This CDR3 reads CAWSRAFDGPQHF. As DNA, the CDR3 is TGTGCCTGGAGCCGGGCCTTCGACGGGCCCCAGCATTTT. The chain carries TRBV30 and TRBJ1-5; D remains unclear. The CDR3 covers 13 residues. Between the trimmed V and J ends, which lost 3 bases and 9 bases, there was a span of 15 bases. Germline lookup yields CDR1 GTSNPN and CDR2 SVGIG (reference sequence).

In DNA form, the CDR3 reads TGTGCCAGCATCCCGAGGGCAGGAAACTATGGCTACACCTTC. This gives the protein CASIPRAGNYGYTF. The chain recombines TRBV5-5 with TRBJ1-2; no definite D call. This CDR3 comprises 14 residues. Germline values: CDR1 SGHKS, CDR2 YYEKEE (reference sequence). V shed 6 bases and J shed 2 bases, with 14 bases lying between them.

This clone was detected only once. In DNA, the CDR3 is TGTGCCAGCAGCTTAGGGCAGGGATCGGACATTCAGTACTTC. It is translated as CASSLGQGSDIQYF. The chain has TRBV7-9 and TRBJ2-4, with D perhaps matching TRBD1 (5 bases). The CDR3 totals 14 residues. Germline V gene data show CDR1 as SEHNR and CDR2 as FQNEAQ (reference sequence). Deletions cut 1 base from V and 8 bases from J, with 12 bases between.